This TCR beta chain comes out of a study of shared clonotypes between healthy human individuals. The CDR3 consists of 18 residues. Germline CDR1 reads SGHRS; CDR2 reads YFSETQ. The V and J ends lost 0 bases and 1 base, in that order; junction bases with no gene match: 11. Healthy and HIV-negative, the adult donors had no recent acute infections or vaccinations. Memory CD4+ cells were the fraction left after CD45RA+ naive selection. The protocol was immunoSEQ multiplex PCR, while the TCRdb copy is restricted to in-frame clones and leaves out a portion. The sample holds millions of clones, just over 90% seen once.

The chain links TRBV5-1 to TRBJ2-7, with 9 bases aligning to TRBD2. The sequenced material came from naive CD4+ T cells sorted from blood. Documented subset: CD45RA+ positively selected. The TCR sequence derives from a man between 18 and 35 years old in good health. CDR3 residues: CASSLVAGGVQVSYEQYF. In DNA form, the CDR3 reads TGCGCCAGCAGCTTGGTGGCGGGGGGGGTACAGGTGTCCTACGAGCAGTACTTC. The complete variable domain, with remaining parts taken from reference TRBV5-1 and TRBJ2-7, reads KAGVTQTPRYLIKTRGQQVTLSCSPISGHRSVSWYQQTPGQGLQFLFEYFSETQRNKGNFPGRFSGRQFSNSRSEMNVSTLELGDSALYLCASSLVAGGVQVSYEQYFGPGTRLTVT.